The rows below give T cell receptor beta chains drawn from one sample of a study of blood T cell repertoires in COVID-19. Sequencing was performed with immunoSEQ multiplex PCR; in TCRdb, only in-frame clones are kept and a portion is missing. The sample contains under 80,000 clones, about 90% of which appear only once. The sequencing input was peripheral blood. The receptors come from a human donor in a cohort sampled during active COVID-19. Each CDR3 is given with its conserved first and last residue. A D gene is named only where the DNA matches it firmly. Where a row states a size, it is once, few, many or the class of an expanded clone; other rows omit it.

clone_size	d_call	v_call	j_call	cdr3_aa	cdr3_nt
NA	TRBD1	TRBV6-5	TRBJ1-4	CASRAPRGNEKLFF	TGTGCCAGCAGGGCCCCCAGGGGGAATGAAAAACTGTTTTTT
once	TRBD1	TRBV6-5	TRBJ2-7	CASSQTRTGHSEQYF	TGTGCCAGCAGCCAAACCCGGACAGGGCATTCCGAGCAGTACTTC
NA	TRBD2	TRBV6-5	TRBJ2-5	CASSSSGGVETQYF	TGTGCCAGCAGTTCTAGCGGGGGGGTGGAGACCCAGTACTTC
NA	TRBD2	TRBV15	TRBJ2-3	CATTGGPDTDTQYF	TGTGCCACCACGGGGGGGCCAGACACAGATACGCAGTATTTT
NA	NA	TRBV6-1	TRBJ1-1	CASSDSSRAFF	TGTGCCAGCAGTGACAGTTCTAGAGCTTTCTTT
few	NA	TRBV6-6	TRBJ1-1	CASSPGSSTEAFF	TGTGCCAGCAGTCCCGGGAGTAGCACTGAAGCTTTCTTT
NA	TRBD1	TRBV28	TRBJ1-2	CASSRGTDYGYTF	TGTGCCAGCAGTAGGGGGACAGATTATGGCTACACCTTC
NA	TRBD1	TRBV7-9	TRBJ1-2	CASSPGTGVGYTF	TGTGCCAGCAGCCCCGGGACAGGGGTAGGCTACACCTTC
NA	NA	TRBV18	TRBJ2-1	CASSPRLGNEQFF	TGTGCCAGCTCACCCCGACTAGGGAATGAGCAGTTCTTC
NA	TRBD1	TRBV27	TRBJ1-2	CASWRQGSDYGYTF	TGTGCCAGCTGGCGACAGGGCTCCGACTATGGCTACACCTTC
once	TRBD1	TRBV5-5	TRBJ2-1	CASSPWTGGYNEQFF	TGTGCCAGCAGCCCTTGGACAGGGGGGTACAATGAGCAGTTCTTC
NA	TRBD1	TRBV6-5	TRBJ2-1	CASSYSGTGLFF	TGTGCCAGCAGTTACTCTGGGACAGGGCTGTTCTTC
NA	TRBD2	TRBV7-6	TRBJ2-5	CASSLAPAGGGQETQYF	TGTGCCAGCAGCTTAGCCCCAGCGGGGGGGGGCCAAGAGACCCAGTACTTC
NA	NA	TRBV4-3	TRBJ2-6	CASSQDLLVFLPGANVLTF	TGCGCCAGCAGCCAGGATTTACTAGTCTTCCTCCCTGGGGCCAACGTCCTGACTTTC
NA	TRBD2	TRBV6-4	TRBJ2-1	CASSLIAGGSYNEQFF	TGTGCCAGCAGTTTAATAGCGGGGGGGTCCTACAATGAGCAGTTCTTC
few	TRBD2	TRBV3-1/TRBV3-2	TRBJ2-2	CASSRQRLANGELFF	TGTGCCAGCAGTCGGCAAAGACTAGCTAACGGGGAGCTGTTTTTT
NA	TRBD2	TRBV11-2	TRBJ2-3	CASSPLAGGPDTQYF	TGTGCCAGCAGCCCCCTAGCGGGGGGGCCAGATACGCAGTATTTT
NA	NA	TRBV5-4	TRBJ1-2	CASSGGVLGNGYTF	TGTGCCAGCAGCGGAGGCGTTTTGGGTAATGGCTACACCTTC
NA	NA	TRBV5-4	TRBJ2-1	CASSLDSYNEQFF	TGTGCCAGCAGCTTGGACAGTTACAATGAGCAGTTCTTC
NA	TRBD1	TRBV19	TRBJ1-3	CASEDRQGNTIYF	TGTGCCAGCGAGGACAGGCAAGGAAACACCATATATTTT
NA	NA	TRBV7-8	TRBJ2-3	CASTPWGGDSTDTQYF	TGTGCCAGCACGCCTTGGGGCGGCGATAGCACAGATACGCAGTATTTT
once	TRBD1	TRBV3-1/TRBV3-2	TRBJ1-2	CASSQDPSGGGYGYTF	TGTGCCAGCAGCCAAGATCCTTCAGGGGGTGGCTATGGCTACACCTTC
NA	NA	TRBV3-1/TRBV3-2	TRBJ1-5	CASSQGIQGPQPQHF	TGTGCCAGCAGCCAAGGGATTCAGGGGCCTCAGCCCCAGCATTTT
once	TRBD1	TRBV28	TRBJ1-1	CASKDRAPTEAFF	TGTGCCAGCAAGGACAGGGCGCCCACTGAAGCTTTCTTT
NA	NA	TRBV19	TRBJ1-2	CASSTRLYGYTF	TGTGCCAGTAGTACGCGGCTATACGGCTACACCTTC
NA	NA	TRBV10-3	TRBJ1-2	CAISEIGGNYGYTF	TGTGCCATCAGTGAGATAGGCGGAAACTATGGCTACACCTTC
NA	NA	TRBV20-1	TRBJ2-5	CSARDRETQYF	TGCAGTGCTAGAGATCGGGAGACCCAGTACTTC
NA	TRBD1	TRBV5-4	TRBJ2-3	CASSWTQSGGRATDTQYF	TGTGCCAGCAGCTGGACCCAATCAGGGGGACGGGCGACAGATACGCAGTATTTT
NA	NA	TRBV25-1	TRBJ1-5	CASSEAGGGQPQHF	TGTGCCAGCAGTGAAGCTGGGGGAGGCCAGCCCCAGCATTTT
NA	NA	TRBV18	TRBJ1-3	CASSPQQTANSGNTIYF	TGTGCCAGCTCACCACAACAGACAGCGAACTCTGGAAACACCATATATTTT
NA	NA	TRBV11-1	TRBJ2-3	CASSLRWGGTDTQYF	TGTGCCAGCAGCTTAAGGTGGGGGGGCACAGATACGCAGTATTTT
NA	TRBD2	TRBV2	TRBJ2-3	CASRAGLAGGTDTQYF	TGTGCCAGCAGGGCAGGACTAGCGGGGGGGACAGATACGCAGTATTTT
NA	TRBD1	TRBV9	TRBJ2-1	CASSVAQGARFGEQFF	TGTGCCAGCAGCGTAGCACAGGGGGCAAGGTTTGGTGAGCAGTTCTTC
once	NA	TRBV2	TRBJ1-4	CASSVEATDEKLFF	TGTGCCAGCAGTGTCGAAGCGACAGATGAAAAACTGTTTTTT
NA	NA	TRBV14	TRBJ2-7	CASSPPGLPREQYF	TGTGCCAGCAGCCCGCCGGGACTCCCTCGCGAGCAGTACTTC
NA	TRBD2	TRBV28	TRBJ2-5	CASSLISASGEETQYF	TGTGCCAGCAGTTTAATCTCCGCTAGCGGGGAAGAGACCCAGTACTTC
NA	TRBD1	TRBV19	TRBJ1-6	CASRRDNRGLGNSPLHF	TGTGCCAGTAGGCGGGACAACAGGGGGCTCGGGAATTCACCCCTCCACTTT
NA	NA	TRBV6-4	TRBJ1-1	CASSVVAADTEAFF	TGTGCCAGCTCGGTGGTGGCGGCCGACACTGAAGCTTTCTTT
NA	NA	TRBV6-5	TRBJ2-5	CASKVTEQETQYF	TGTGCCAGCAAGGTAACAGAACAAGAGACCCAGTACTTC
NA	NA	TRBV27	TRBJ2-5	CASSLSYQGQETQYF	TGTGCCAGCAGTTTATCGTATCAGGGACAAGAGACCCAGTACTTC
NA	NA	TRBV2	TRBJ2-1	CASIPTKINEQFF	TGTGCCAGCATCCCGACAAAGATCAATGAGCAGTTCTTC
NA	TRBD1	TRBV28	TRBJ2-4	CASSLRDRGRGRGKNIQYF	TGTGCCAGCAGTCTCAGAGACAGGGGGCGAGGCCGAGGCAAAAACATTCAGTACTTC
NA	NA	TRBV9	TRBJ1-1	CASSPPRRDTEAFF	TGTGCCAGCAGCCCCCCGAGGAGAGACACTGAAGCTTTCTTT
NA	NA	TRBV9	TRBJ2-7	CASSVAPGSSYEQYF	TGTGCCAGCAGCGTCGCCCCGGGATCCTCCTACGAGCAGTACTTC
NA	NA	TRBV28	TRBJ1-3	CASSPGQTGNTIYF	TGTGCCAGCAGCCCGGGACAAACTGGAAACACCATATATTTT
NA	TRBD2	TRBV4-3	TRBJ2-1	CASSQALAGGYNEQFF	TGCGCCAGCAGCCAAGCACTAGCGGGGGGGTACAATGAGCAGTTCTTC
NA	NA	TRBV10-3	TRBJ2-7	CAISESIRREHYEQYF	TGTGCCATCAGTGAGTCGATTCGGCGGGAACACTACGAGCAGTACTTC
NA	TRBD2	TRBV7-9	TRBJ2-3	CASRLRTSGVGVDTQYF	TGTGCCAGCCGCCTAAGGACTAGCGGGGTTGGTGTGGATACGCAGTATTTT
NA	TRBD1	TRBV6-5	TRBJ2-3	CASSFHRGPDTQYF	TGTGCCAGCAGTTTCCACAGGGGGCCAGATACGCAGTATTTT
NA	NA	TRBV7-9	TRBJ2-1	CASSLKGSSYNEQFF	TGTGCCAGCAGCTTAAAGGGGTCCTCCTACAATGAGCAGTTCTTC
NA	NA	TRBV18	TRBJ2-3	CASSPPALADTQYF	TGTGCCAGCTCACCACCGGCACTAGCTGATACGCAGTATTTT